Listed here are 30 T cell receptor beta chains from one sample, sequenced in a study of shared T cell receptors in the human thymus. Data came from immunoSEQ multiplex PCR; TCRdb stores just in-frame clones and leaves some out. The profile shows about 610,000 clones, approximately 90% of them singletons. The same data also contributed to another study, on human thymus T cells.

The sample comprised thymocytes. The receptors were gathered from a boy younger than two with a congenital heart defect.

The rearrangement joins TRBV4-3 to TRBJ2-7, with 7 bases lining up with TRBD1. This CDR3 contains 15 residues. Germline CDR1 reads LGHNA; CDR2 reads YSLEER. The V gene end was trimmed by 1 base and the J gene end by 4 bases; junction bases not matched to a gene: 7. CDR3 loop: CASSQGQGRRYEQYF. The CDR3 coding sequence is TGCGCCAGCAGCCAAGGACAGGGAAGGAGGTACGAGCAGTACTTC.

The table lists this clone with a few counts. V and J are TRBV6-1 and TRBJ1-5, with D hard to call. Trimming took off 5 bases at V and 7 bases at J, with 12 bases between the two ends. This CDR3 region has 13 residues. Germline assignment: CDR1 MNHNS and CDR2 SASEGT. The CDR3 DNA reads as TGTGCCAGCAGTCCCCGTGGGAGACAGCCCCAGCATTTT. Translated: CASSPRGRQPQHF.

The chain joins TRBV2 to TRBJ2-7; perhaps TRBD2 as D (6 bases). Trimming removed 3 bases from V and 3 bases from J, with 9 bases in between. Germline V lookup: CDR1 SNHLY, CDR2 FYNNEI. The CDR3 is 13 residues long. This CDR3 reads CASSDGGYYEQYF. The CDR3 coding sequence is TGTGCCAGCAGTGACGGGGGATACTACGAGCAGTACTTC.

The V gene is TRBV6-6, the J gene TRBJ2-1; 8 bases agree with TRBD1. Germline V gives CDR1 MNHNY, CDR2 SVGAGI (reference sequence). The CDR3 sequence is 15 residues long. J lost 8 bases, V lost 0 bases, and 6 bases had no gene match. CDR3 residues: CASSYSRQGADEQFF. The DNA for the CDR3 is TGTGCCAGCAGTTACTCGAGGCAGGGGGCCGATGAGCAGTTCTTC.

The V gene is TRBV4-1, the J gene TRBJ2-3; 8 bases fit TRBD1. This CDR3 has 16 amino acids. V was pared by 0 bases and J by 3 bases, with 5 bases of the junction left unmatched. From germline, CDR1 is MGHRA and CDR2 YSYEKL. In DNA form, the CDR3 reads TGCGCCAGCAGCCAAGATGAAACAGGGGGTACAGATACGCAGTATTTT. This encodes CASSQDETGGTDTQYF.

The rearrangement uses TRBV7-9 and TRBJ1-5; D possibly corresponds to TRBD1 (5 bases). The CDR3 covers 18 residues. Deletions cut 0 bases from V and 2 bases from J, with 17 bases between. CDR1 SEHNR and CDR2 FQNEAQ come from the germline V gene (reference sequence). Here the CDR3 DNA reads TGTGCCAGCAGCTTAGCTCTGGGGGGGACTGTCGGCAATCAGCCCCAGCATTTT. This translates into CASSLALGGTVGNQPQHF.

The chain couples TRBV28 to TRBJ2-5; TRBD1 agrees at 7 bases. The junction had 13 bases not matched to a gene; V was cut back by 10 bases and J by 5 bases. Germline CDR1 reads MDHEN; CDR2 reads SYDVKM. The CDR3 contains 14 residues. For the CDR3, the DNA is TGTGCCATCGGTCATTGCCAGGGGGTCGAGACCCAGTACTTC. Translation: CAIGHCQGVETQYF. Filled out from reference TRBV28 and TRBJ2-5, the complete variable domain reads DVKVTQSSRYLVKRTGEKVFLECVQDMDHENMFWYRQDPGLGLRLIYFSYDVKMKEKGDIPEGYSVSREKKERFSLILESASTNQTSMYLCAIGHCQGVETQYFGPGTRLLVL.

The chain has TRBV6-5 and TRBJ2-1, with a tentative D call TRBD1 (6 bases). Trimming removed 4 bases at V and 0 bases at J, with 10 bases between. Germline V lookup: CDR1 MNHEY, CDR2 SVGAGI. This CDR3 region has 15 residues. The CDR3 DNA reads as TGTGCCAGCAGTTTCAGGGGAACCTCCTACAATGAGCAGTTCTTC. As protein: CASSFRGTSYNEQFF.

The chain carries TRBV5-1 and TRBJ2-1, with 11 positions matching TRBD2. V shed 0 bases, J shed 8 bases, and the junction held 4 bases outside the gene matches. In germline, CDR1 is SGHRS, CDR2 YFSETQ. CDR3 length: 15 residues. CDR3 in DNA: TGCGCCAGCAGCTTGGGACTAGCGGGACGGGATGAGCAGTTCTTC. Translation: CASSLGLAGRDEQFF.

This rearrangement joins TRBV18 to TRBJ2-1; D remains ambiguous. Trimming cost V 1 base and J 9 bases, with 7 bases left between them. The germline CDR1 and CDR2 sequences are KGHSH and LQKENI. The length of the CDR3 is 12 residues. The chain's CDR3 is CASSPQKSEQFF. CDR3 nucleotide sequence: TGTGCCAGCTCACCACAAAAGAGTGAGCAGTTCTTC.

J is TRBJ1-2 and V is TRBV19, with 10 bases that match TRBD1. This CDR3 region has 14 residues. V shed 1 base and J 4 bases; nucleotides not matched to a gene: 0. CDR1 LNHDA and CDR2 SQIVND come from the germline V gene (reference sequence). CDR3 in amino acids: CASSIGQGAYGYTF. The DNA for the CDR3 is TGTGCCAGTAGTATAGGACAGGGGGCCTATGGCTACACCTTC.

This clone appeared a single time. The chain carries TRBV25-1 and TRBJ1-3; D is ambiguous. V was pared by 1 base and J by 0 bases, with 10 bases between. CDR3 length: 16 amino acids. The V gene's germline CDR1 is MGHDK and CDR2 SYGVNS. The CDR3 protein is CASSESGTSSGNTIYF. CDR3 nucleotide sequence: TGTGCCAGCAGTGAATCGGGAACGAGCTCTGGAAACACCATATATTTT. The full variable domain, its missing parts supplied by reference TRBV25-1 and TRBJ1-3, is EADIYQTPRYLVIGTGKKITLECSQTMGHDKMYWYQQDPGMELHLIHYSYGVNSTEKGDLSSESTVSRIRTEHFPLTLESARPSHTSQYLCASSESGTSSGNTIYFGEGSWLTVV.

The rearrangement joins TRBV4-3 to TRBJ2-7; 9 nucleotides agree with TRBD2. Per germline, CDR1 LGHNA and CDR2 YSLEER. The V gene end was trimmed by 0 bases and the J gene end by 2 bases; junction bases not matched to a gene: 8. This CDR3 is built from 17 residues. In nucleotides, the CDR3 is TGCGCCAGCAGCCAAGATTTTCGCCTAGCGGGACCCTACGAGCAGTACTTC. Translation gives CASSQDFRLAGPYEQYF.

This clone was observed once. The genes are TRBV30 and TRBJ1-2; 12 bases fit TRBD1. V was clipped by 4 bases and J by 8 bases; unmatched bases: 11. This CDR3 is 15 amino acids long. CDR1 is GTSNPN and CDR2 is SVGIG in the germline V gene (reference sequence). DNA for the CDR3: TGTGCCTGGAATTATCGGGACAGGGGGCTTGGCGGCTACACCTTC. Protein sequence: CAWNYRDRGLGGYTF.

The chain carries TRBV7-2 and TRBJ2-3; D might be TRBD2 (5 bases). The germline gives CDR1 SGHTA, CDR2 FQGNSA. V was trimmed by 3 bases and J by 0 bases, leaving 16 bases between them. The CDR3 is 17 amino acids. The DNA of the CDR3 is TGTGCCAGCAGCTTGGCTGGGAGCGGTGCTAGCACAGATACGCAGTATTTT. This codes for CASSLAGSGASTDTQYF.

The CDR3 bases are TGTGCCATCAGTGAATGGAGGTCTAGCGGGACCTACGAGCAGTACTTC. It is translated as CAISEWRSSGTYEQYF. The chain links TRBV10-3 to TRBJ2-7; TRBD2 matches at 9 bases. V lost 3 bases to trimming and J lost 2 bases; unmatched junction nucleotides: 8. Germline values: CDR1 ENHRY, CDR2 SYGVKD. The CDR3 has 16 amino acids.

This clone has only one observation. The rearrangement links TRBV7-8 to TRBJ2-5; TRBD1 agrees at 8 bases. Germline CDR1 and CDR2: SGHVS and FQNEAQ. This CDR3 has 15 amino acids. The ends lost 5 bases at V and 1 base at J; junction bases unmatched: 6. CDR3 DNA sequence: TGTGCCAGCAGCCCGGGACAGGCGGGCCAAGAGACCCAGTACTTC. The encoded protein is CASSPGQAGQETQYF.

J is TRBJ2-7 and V is TRBV28; TRBD2 matches 10 bases. The CDR3 consists of 18 residues. V gave up 5 bases and J gave up 6 bases; unmatched junction bases: 19. The V gene's germline CDR1 is MDHEN and CDR2 SYDVKM. CDR3 region: CASSHGHQREGLPLEQYF. The CDR3 nucleotides are TGTGCCAGCAGTCATGGCCACCAGCGGGAGGGCCTCCCCCTCGAGCAGTACTTC. Full variable domain (outside the CDR3, taken from reference TRBV28 and TRBJ2-7): DVKVTQSSRYLVKRTGEKVFLECVQDMDHENMFWYRQDPGLGLRLIYFSYDVKMKEKGDIPEGYSVSREKKERFSLILESASTNQTSMYLCASSHGHQREGLPLEQYFGPGTRLTVT.

The chain employs TRBV28 and TRBJ2-7, with D perhaps TRBD1 (5 bases). Trimming took 1 base from V and 4 from J, leaving 11 bases between them. Germline V gives CDR1 MDHEN, CDR2 SYDVKM. CDR3 size: 14 residues. In DNA form, the CDR3 reads TGTGCCAGCAGTTTATCCCGACAGTATTACGAGCAGTACTTC. It is translated as CASSLSRQYYEQYF.

The chain is built from TRBV19 and TRBJ2-1, with no clear D. From germline, CDR1 is LNHDA and CDR2 SQIVND (reference sequence). The CDR3 extends over 12 amino acids. V was trimmed by 4 bases and J by 5 bases, leaving 6 bases between them. The CDR3 nucleotides are TGTGCCAGTAGTACCCGAGACAATGAGCAGTTCTTC. Encoded protein: CASSTRDNEQFF.

The gene calls are TRBV5-6 and TRBJ2-7; 7 bases are a match to TRBD2. Germline CDR1 and CDR2: SGHDT and YYEEEE. J lost 5 bases, V lost 7 bases, and 3 bases had no gene match. The CDR3 sequence is 11 residues long. The CDR3 region is CASRRGNEQYF. The CDR3 DNA reads as TGTGCCAGCCGGCGGGGGAACGAGCAGTACTTC. The full variable domain, in which reference TRBV5-6 and TRBJ2-7 provide the parts outside the CDR3, is DAGVTQSPTHLIKTRGQQVTLRCSPKSGHDTVSWYQQALGQGPQFIFQYYEEEERQRGNFPDRFSGHQFPNYSSELNVNALLLGDSALYLCASRRGNEQYFGPGTRLTVT.

The chain links TRBV5-1 to TRBJ1-6; a weak D match, TRBD1 (5 bases). The V and J ends lost 2 bases and 4 bases respectively, with 13 bases between them. The CDR3 length is 16 residues. Germline CDR1 is SGHRS and CDR2 is YFSETQ. CDR3 in amino acids: CASSFSTGPYNSPLHF. The CDR3 nucleotides read TGCGCCAGCAGCTTCTCAACAGGCCCGTATAATTCACCCCTCCACTTT.

The chain combines TRBV10-3 with TRBJ2-5, with 13 bases matching TRBD2. V trimming: 6 bases; J trimming: 4 bases; junction bases outside the gene matches: 5. This CDR3 comprises 15 residues. Germline CDR1 reads ENHRY; CDR2 reads SYGVKD. Here the CDR3 DNA reads TGTGCCATCAGCCGACTAGCGGGAGGTCGAGAGACCCAGTACTTC. Translation gives CAISRLAGGRETQYF.

CDR3 in amino acids: CASSQEGYRDEQYF. The CDR3 DNA sequence: TGTGCCAGCAGCCAAGAAGGGTACAGGGACGAGCAGTACTTC. V gene TRBV14 combines with J gene TRBJ2-7; D is possibly TRBD1 (6 bases). Per germline, CDR1 SGHDN and CDR2 FVKESK. The CDR3 totals 14 residues. Trimming shortened V by 0 bases and J by 5 bases, and 11 bases separated the two germline ends.

This chain joins TRBV10-3 and TRBJ2-7, with 8 bases fitting TRBD1. The CDR3 consists of 15 residues. With 5 bases clipped from V and 2 bases from J, the junction kept 8 bases outside the gene matches. The V gene's germline CDR1 is ENHRY and CDR2 SYGVKD. The CDR3 region has the DNA TGTGCCATCAGTAAAACAGGGGGTCCACCCTACGAGCAGTACTTC. It yields the protein CAISKTGGPPYEQYF.

This chain joins TRBV19 and TRBJ2-1; unclear D gene. In germline, CDR1 is LNHDA, CDR2 SQIVND (reference sequence). V lost 7 bases and J lost 4, with 11 bases in between. The CDR3 is 13 residues long. CDR3 loop: CASTSSAYNEQFF. CDR3 coding DNA: TGTGCCAGTACCTCGAGCGCTTACAATGAGCAGTTCTTC.

V usage is TRBV30 and J usage is TRBJ2-2; tentative D call: TRBD1 (5 bases). The length of the CDR3 is 13 residues. V was trimmed by 7 bases and J by 3 bases, leaving 12 bases between them. The V gene's germline CDR1 is GTSNPN and CDR2 SVGIG (reference sequence). CDR3 in amino acids: CASAGIDTGELFF. The CDR3 nucleotides are TGTGCCTCCGCAGGGATTGACACCGGGGAGCTGTTTTTT. The full variable domain, rest sourced from reference TRBV30 and TRBJ2-2, is SQTIHQWPATLVQPVGSPLSLECTVEGTSNPNLYWYRQAAGRGLQLLFYSVGIGQISSEVPQNLSASRPQDRQFILSSKKLLLSDSGFYLCASAGIDTGELFFGEGSRLTVL.

The chain uses TRBV2 and TRBJ1-3; D remains ambiguous. The CDR3 length is 15 residues. The V gene lost 1 base and the J gene lost 8 bases, with 15 bases spanning the gap. Germline V gene lookup returns CDR1 SNHLY and CDR2 FYNNEI. The CDR3 region has the DNA TGTGCCAGCAGTGAAGTCCCGGGTGGGTCAGACACCATATATTTT. Protein: CASSEVPGGSDTIYF.

The J gene is TRBJ1-3, the V gene TRBV6-5; 7 nucleotides match TRBD1. Unmatched junction bases numbered 6, after V lost 7 bases and J lost 0 bases. There are 15 residues in the CDR3. Germline-derived CDR1 and CDR2 are MNHEY and SVGAGI. The chain's CDR3 is CASKLTGDSGNTIYF. Written as DNA, the CDR3 is TGTGCCAGCAAACTCACAGGGGACTCTGGAAACACCATATATTTT.

This chain links TRBV12-5 with TRBJ2-3, with TRBD1 matching over 8 bases. After removal of 2 bases from V and 5 bases from J, the junction contained 9 bases not matched to a gene. This CDR3 comprises 16 residues. The germline CDR1 and CDR2 sequences are LGHNT and FRNRAP. The CDR3 protein is CASGLLTPGGKDTQYF. CDR3 nucleotides: TGTGCTAGTGGTTTGCTTACCCCAGGGGGCAAAGATACGCAGTATTTT. Combining the CDR3 with reference TRBV12-5 and TRBJ2-3 gives the whole variable domain DARVTQTPRHKVTEMGQEVTMRCQPILGHNTVFWYRQTMMQGLELLAYFRNRAPLDDSGMPKDRFSAEMPDATLATLKIQPSEPRDSAVYFCASGLLTPGGKDTQYFGPGTRLTVL.